This T cell receptor beta chain was identified in a study of T cell repertoires in cytomegalovirus infection. Whole-study context: It can be stated that public TCR beta signatures indicated CMV infection as well as a matching HLA type. Broader study findings: In two of eight donors, the top clonotype was HLA-C-restricted CMV-specific. Cumulated frequencies of public TCR beta families served to identify carriers of CMV plus the relevant HLA.

TCRdb used MiXCR to reprocess the reads, holding one entry per CDR3 protein. Of fewer than 200,000 distinct CDR3 sequences listed, about 21% were seen once; the top ten hold under 3.5%. This clonotype has at least ten counts. Its antigen is still unknown. The CDR3 length is 16 residues. From germline, CDR1 is SGHVS and CDR2 FQNEAQ. V lost 5 bases and J 4 bases, leaving 19 bases between the germline ends. The sequence derives from a human donor in good health (CMV status not recorded). Some clones in this sample may be carry-over from other donors' samples. The V call is TRBV7-8, the J call TRBJ2-3; tentatively, D is TRBD1 (7 bases). Sequencing was carried out using PBMCs. The CDR3 loop is CASSLGLTGVADTQYF. The CDR3 DNA sequence: TGTGCCAGCAGCCTCGGACTAACAGGGGTTGCAGATACGCAGTATTTT.